One sample yielded the 22 T cell receptor beta chains listed below, sequenced in a study of cytomegalovirus exposure and HLA in healthy donors. Researchers ran the PCR with 60 Vbeta and 13 Jbeta primers. Sequencing used immunoSEQ multiplex PCR; TCRdb keeps in-frame clones, though not all of them. Of about 160,000 clones in the sample, 75% to 85% were seen once. The sample comprised PBMCs. All receptors come from a man in his fifties or sixties in good health and CMV-seropositive.

The chain links TRBV2 to TRBJ1-1; the D is unclear. The ends were cut back, 4 bases at V and 0 bases at J, with 6 bases in the middle. The germline gives CDR1 SNHLY, CDR2 FYNNEI. The CDR3 is 13 residues long. In DNA, the CDR3 is TGTGCCAGCAGTGTTCTGTTGAACACTGAAGCTTTCTTT. This translates into CASSVLLNTEAFF.

This chain joins TRBV7-8 and TRBJ2-7, with 8 bases aligning to TRBD1. V lost 8 bases, J lost 4 bases, and 7 bases stayed unmatched. The CDR3 extends over 13 amino acids. The V gene's germline CDR1 is SGHVS and CDR2 FQNEAQ. The CDR3 DNA reads as TGTGCCAGCGAACCAGGGGGCCCGTACGAGCAGTACTTC. It codes for CASEPGGPYEQYF.

This sequence joins TRBV7-2 and TRBJ2-1; possible D gene TRBD2, 5 bases. Trimming pared 2 bases from V and 10 bases from J, leaving 15 bases between. The CDR3 covers 14 residues. Germline values: CDR1 SGHTA, CDR2 FQGNSA. The DNA of the CDR3 is TGTGCCAGCAGCTTAACTGGGTCCGCTAGCGAGCAGTTCTTC. Translating gives CASSLTGSASEQFF.

This chain uses TRBV30 with TRBJ2-3; TRBD1 aligns across 12 bases. Per germline, CDR1 GTSNPN and CDR2 SVGIG (reference sequence). With 2 bases clipped from V and 4 bases from J, the junction kept 4 bases outside the gene matches. This CDR3 comprises 15 residues. The CDR3 here is CAWSPGQGASDTQYF. In nucleotides, the CDR3 is TGTGCCTGGAGTCCGGGACAGGGGGCGTCAGATACGCAGTATTTT.

This chain links TRBV7-6 with TRBJ2-6, with 11 positions matching TRBD2. The germline V gene encodes CDR1 SGHVS and CDR2 FNYEAQ. CDR3 length equals 20 residues. After removal of 5 bases from V and 0 bases from J, the junction contained 12 bases not matched to a gene. The CDR3 DNA follows: TGTGCCAGCAGCCCCCGTCCGGGACTAGCGGTTCTCTCTGGGGCCAACGTCCTGACTTTC. Residues: CASSPRPGLAVLSGANVLTF.

The genes are TRBV5-8 and TRBJ2-4; 8 bases line up with TRBD1. The CDR3 length is 16 residues. From germline, CDR1 is SGHTS and CDR2 YDEGEE. V trimming: 4 bases; J trimming: 1 base; junction bases outside the gene matches: 7. The DNA of the CDR3 is TGTGCCAGCAGCGTTCGCAGGGGGCTCGCCAAAAACATTCAGTACTTC. Protein sequence: CASSVRRGLAKNIQYF.

Concerning this clone: An end of the junction differs from the germline gene, which may be a read error. The V and J genes are TRBV5-1 and TRBJ2-2; maybe TRBD2 (5 bases). The CDR3 has 14 residues. Germline CDR1 and CDR2: SGHRS and YFSETQ. CDR3 protein: CASSSDSPAGELFF. Here the CDR3 DNA reads TGCGCCAGCAGCTCCGACTCCCCAGCCGGGGAGTTGTTTTTT.

V and J are TRBV6-6 and TRBJ2-7; 9 bases are a match to TRBD2. CDR1 and CDR2 (germline): MNHNY, SVGAGI (reference sequence). J lost 3 bases, V lost 6 bases, and 6 bases had no gene match. The CDR3 sequence is 14 residues long. The CDR3 nucleotides read TGTGCCAGCAGGGAGACTAGCGGCCTCTACGAGCAGTACTTC. Translating it yields CASRETSGLYEQYF.

In its sample, this clone was seen a few times. J is TRBJ1-3 and V is TRBV6-5; D gene uncertain. This CDR3 contains 14 residues. Trimming removed 4 bases at V and 0 bases at J, with 7 bases between. In germline, CDR1 is MNHEY, CDR2 SVGAGI. The CDR3 loop reads CASSSLSSGNTIYF. DNA of the CDR3: TGTGCCAGCAGTTCCCTTTCCTCTGGAAACACCATATATTTT.

V gene TRBV7-9 combines with J gene TRBJ2-7, with 8 bases that match TRBD1. This CDR3 has 14 amino acids. Germline CDR1 reads SEHNR; CDR2 reads FQNEAQ (reference sequence). V lost 6 bases, J lost 1 base, and 5 bases stayed unmatched. The CDR3 DNA follows: TGTGCCAGCAGTACAGGGGGGAATTCCTACGAGCAGTACTTC. Amino acid sequence: CASSTGGNSYEQYF.

V gene TRBV6-1 combines with J gene TRBJ1-1, with D possibly TRBD1 on 5 matching bases. V lost 3 bases to trimming and J lost 8 bases, with 19 bases between them. CDR3 length: 15 residues. The germline V gene has CDR1 MNHNS and CDR2 SASEGT. The CDR3 region is CASSDRLDSRGEAFF. In DNA, the CDR3 is TGTGCCAGCAGTGACCGCCTCGACAGTCGTGGGGAAGCTTTCTTT.

The chain combines TRBV5-1 with TRBJ2-2; 10 bases match TRBD2. Germline values: CDR1 SGHRS, CDR2 YFSETQ. This CDR3 is built from 21 residues. V trimming: 6 bases; J trimming: 5 bases; junction bases outside the gene matches: 25. The CDR3 sequence is CASTYRPSSGSQGVPTGELFF. The CDR3 DNA follows: TGCGCCAGCACCTATCGCCCCTCTAGCGGGAGTCAAGGGGTACCAACCGGGGAGCTGTTTTTT.

The V and J genes are TRBV5-6 and TRBJ1-1; D gene ambiguous. The CDR3 extends over 16 amino acids. Trimming cost V 2 bases and J 1 base, with 15 bases left between them. Germline loops: CDR1 SGHDT, CDR2 YYEEEE. The CDR3 spells CASSFGTVRANTEAFF. The CDR3, as DNA: TGTGCCAGCAGCTTTGGTACAGTTCGTGCGAACACTGAAGCTTTCTTT.

The DNA for the CDR3 is TGTGCCAGCAGTTACGACAGGACGGTCTCTGGAAACACCATATATTTT. This encodes CASSYDRTVSGNTIYF. The V call is TRBV6-5, the J call TRBJ1-3; D is possibly TRBD1 (6 bases). The germline V gene encodes CDR1 MNHEY and CDR2 SVGAGI. Trimming pared 2 bases from V and 0 bases from J, leaving 11 bases between. The CDR3 loop spans 16 amino acids.

About this clone: Other DNA variants within this sample encode the same CDR3. The chain combines TRBV15 with TRBJ2-7; D unresolved. This CDR3 region has 13 residues. Germline-derived CDR1 and CDR2 are LNHNV and YYDKDF (reference sequence). Trimming left V 0 bases short and J 4 bases short, with 7 bases between. The CDR3 here is CATSRDRSYEQYF. Written as DNA, the CDR3 is TGTGCCACCAGCAGAGATCGGTCTTACGAGCAGTACTTC.

The chain couples TRBV9 to TRBJ1-3, with a tentative D call TRBD1 (5 bases). The length of the CDR3 is 16 residues. V dropped 4 bases and J dropped 4 bases, with 18 bases sitting between them. Germline V gene sequence: CDR1 SGDLS, CDR2 YYNGEE. CDR3 in amino acids: CASSPGGGARGNTIYF. CDR3 nucleotides: TGTGCCAGCAGCCCGGGGGGGGGAGCAAGAGGAAACACCATATATTTT.

This chain links TRBV27 with TRBJ2-2; 7 bases match TRBD2. Germline assignment: CDR1 MNHEY and CDR2 SMNVEV (reference sequence). The CDR3 loop spans 17 amino acids. The trim removed 0 bases at V and 6 bases at J, leaving 10 bases unmatched. The CDR3 nucleotides are TGTGCCAGCAGTTTATCGACCCCTAGCGGCCGCGCCGGGGAGCTGTTTTTT. Encoded protein: CASSLSTPSGRAGELFF.

The chain links TRBV4-1 to TRBJ2-2, with TRBD2 as a possible D gene (6 bases). Trimming pared 3 bases from V and 3 bases from J, leaving 14 bases between. Germline CDR1 and CDR2: MGHRA and YSYEKL. CDR3 length equals 16 residues. This CDR3 reads CASSQAGTSYTGELFF. CDR3 sequence (DNA): TGCGCCAGCAGCCAGGCCGGGACTTCTTACACCGGGGAGCTGTTTTTT.

This chain connects TRBV11-2 to TRBJ2-5; TRBD2 matches 13 bases. The CDR3 is 18 residues long. CDR1 is SGHAT and CDR2 is FQNNGV in the germline V gene. With 6 bases clipped from V and 5 bases from J, the junction kept 15 bases outside the gene matches. This chain's CDR3 is CASRFGLAGEGNRETQYF. Here the CDR3 DNA reads TGTGCCAGCAGATTTGGACTAGCGGGAGAGGGGAACAGGGAGACCCAGTACTTC.

This clone was detected a few times. The CDR3 region is CASRLLGGTEAFF. CDR3 DNA: TGTGCCAGCAGGTTACTGGGGGGCACTGAAGCTTTCTTT. The J gene is TRBJ1-1, the V gene TRBV6-5; maybe TRBD1 (5 bases). The length of the CDR3 is 13 residues. V was clipped by 6 bases and J by 4 bases, with 12 bases between them. Germline assignment: CDR1 MNHEY and CDR2 SVGAGI.

This clone was observed a single time. The rearrangement joins TRBV6-5 to TRBJ1-2; weak D call: TRBD1 (6 bases). Trimming removed 2 bases at V and 4 bases at J, with 17 bases between. The CDR3 has 16 amino acids. The germline V gene has CDR1 MNHEY and CDR2 SVGAGI. CDR3 sequence reads: CASSYRQQGRGYGYTF. Written as DNA, the CDR3 is TGTGCCAGCAGTTACAGACAACAGGGTAGGGGCTATGGCTACACCTTC.

In this sample, this clone turned up once. V usage is TRBV5-1 and J usage is TRBJ2-3, with 8 bases aligning to TRBD2. V lost 4 bases, J lost 1 base, and 5 bases stayed unmatched. Germline assignment: CDR1 SGHRS and CDR2 YFSETQ. The CDR3 spans 15 residues. CDR3 bases: TGCGCCAGCAGCATGCCAGCGGGGGGCACAGATACGCAGTATTTT. Its protein product is CASSMPAGGTDTQYF.